These 6 T cell receptor beta chains came from one sample sequenced in a study of blood T cells in healthy people across ages. A second about 7 to 11 cycle PCR used barcoded and J-beta primers. TCRdb ran MiXCR on the 5' RACE reads and lists one entry per CDR3 protein. The sample has about 640,000 distinct CDR3 sequences, under 70% seen once. Sequencing was carried out using blood. Receptors were obtained from a man aged 60-69 years in good health.

The chain employs TRBV4-1 and TRBJ1-1; 9 positions match TRBD1. Germline V gene data show CDR1 as MGHRA and CDR2 as YSYEKL. The CDR3 contains 17 residues. The J segment lost 1 base and the V segment lost 0 bases, leaving 6 bases of the junction unmatched. The CDR3 sequence: CASSQDVPGQGNTEAFF. The DNA of the CDR3 is TGCGCCAGCAGCCAAGACGTACCGGGACAGGGGAACACTGAAGCTTTCTTT.

The chain carries TRBV12-3 or TRBV12-4 and TRBJ1-2; D possibly corresponds to TRBD1 (5 bases). This CDR3 spans 12 amino acids. V gave up 5 bases and J gave up 8 bases, with 12 bases separating them. The CDR3 region has the DNA TGTGCCAGCAGTCTCGGAGGGACCGGCTACACCTTC. It yields the protein CASSLGGTGYTF.

The V and J genes are TRBV14 and TRBJ1-2; possible D gene TRBD1, 5 bases. Germline lookup yields CDR1 SGHDN and CDR2 FVKESK. This CDR3 is 15 amino acids long. Trimming took off 4 bases at V and 4 bases at J, with 16 bases between the two ends. In nucleotides, the CDR3 is TGTGCCAGCAGCCCCTCGCCGCCGACAGCCTATGGCTACACCTTC. Residues: CASSPSPPTAYGYTF.

This clonotype was found many times. The chain employs TRBV24-1 and TRBJ2-3, with unresolved D. Germline V lookup: CDR1 KGHDR, CDR2 SFDVKD. The V and J ends lost 0 bases and 1 base respectively, with 4 bases between them. The CDR3 totals 14 residues. CDR3 nucleotide sequence: TGTGCCACCAGTGATTTGCCCGGCACAGATACGCAGTATTTT. This codes for CATSDLPGTDTQYF.

The J gene is TRBJ2-1, the V gene TRBV29-1; D gene unclear. The germline V and J ends were trimmed by 7 bases and 4 bases, with 11 bases remaining between them. Germline lookup yields CDR1 SQVTM and CDR2 ANQGSEA. The CDR3 covers 12 residues. CDR3 in amino acids: CSADIDYNEQFF. The CDR3, as DNA: TGCAGCGCCGACATTGATTACAATGAGCAGTTCTTC.

The gene calls are TRBV5-1 and TRBJ1-6; D may be TRBD1 (6 bases). With 4 bases removed from V and 7 bases from J, the gap between germline ends came to 15 bases. The CDR3 has 15 amino acids. Germline assignment: CDR1 SGHRS and CDR2 YFSETQ. The CDR3 protein is CASSPNAGANSPLHF. DNA of the CDR3: TGCGCCAGCAGCCCAAACGCAGGGGCAAATTCACCCCTCCACTTT.